This T cell receptor (beta chain) was obtained from a study of CD8+CD57+ T cells in acquired aplastic anemia. Overall study context: Sorted cells (CD4+ and CD8+) yielded DNA amounts that averaged about 2.9 ug.

The V gene's germline CDR1 is SGHAT and CDR2 FQNNGV. There are 12 residues in the CDR3. V was pared by 5 bases and J by 5 bases, with 1 base of the junction left unmatched. Profiles of TCR beta VDJ and CDR3 were generated from a genomic DNA template. TCRdb reanalysed the reads using MiXCR and keeps one entry per CDR3 protein. Among under 350,000 distinct CDR3 sequences listed, approximately 60% were seen once. Patients who underwent sequencing had shown CD8+CD57+ cell expansion by flow cytometry. Whole-study results and caveats: There were twenty-nine CD8+ CDR3 sequences that occurred in both patients and controls. Patients and controls had CD8+ Simpson's diversity values that were not significantly distinct.

With regard to this clonotype: Its antigen is still unknown.

This TCR was recovered from a human donor with aplastic anemia. The sample consisted of sorted CD4+, CD8+, or CD8+CD57+ T cells (not recorded which) from PBMCs. The rearrangement joins TRBV11-2 to TRBJ1-1; TRBD1 aligns across 8 bases. CDR3 loop: CASSGTGTEAFF. In DNA, the CDR3 is TGTGCCAGCAGCGGGACAGGTACTGAAGCTTTCTTT.